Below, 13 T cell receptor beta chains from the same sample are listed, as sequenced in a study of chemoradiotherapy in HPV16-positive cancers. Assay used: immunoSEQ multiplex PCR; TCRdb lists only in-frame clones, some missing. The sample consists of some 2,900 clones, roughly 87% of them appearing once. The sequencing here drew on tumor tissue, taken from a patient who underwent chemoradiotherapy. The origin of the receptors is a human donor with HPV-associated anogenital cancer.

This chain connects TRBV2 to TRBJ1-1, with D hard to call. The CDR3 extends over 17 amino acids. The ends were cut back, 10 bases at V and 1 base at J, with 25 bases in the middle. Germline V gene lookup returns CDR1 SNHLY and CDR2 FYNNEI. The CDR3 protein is CATILLPAGRGNTEAFF. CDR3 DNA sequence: TGTGCCACTATTTTACTCCCGGCGGGTCGGGGGAACACTGAAGCTTTCTTT.

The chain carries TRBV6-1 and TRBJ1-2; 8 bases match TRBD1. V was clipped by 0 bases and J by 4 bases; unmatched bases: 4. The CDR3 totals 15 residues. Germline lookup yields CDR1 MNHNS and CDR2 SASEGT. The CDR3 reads CASSEASGTGYGYTF. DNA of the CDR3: TGTGCCAGCAGTGAAGCCTCCGGGACAGGCTATGGCTACACCTTC.

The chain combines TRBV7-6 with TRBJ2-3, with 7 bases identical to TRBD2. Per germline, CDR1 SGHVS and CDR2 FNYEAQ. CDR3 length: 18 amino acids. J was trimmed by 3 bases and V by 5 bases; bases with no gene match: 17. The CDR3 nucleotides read TGTGCCAGCAGCCTCCTCCTTATGGCGGGGGAAGGTACAGATACGCAGTATTTT. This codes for CASSLLLMAGEGTDTQYF.

The CDR3 reads CASSPPVANTQYF. The CDR3 DNA sequence: TGTGCCAGCTCACCACCGGTCGCGAATACGCAGTATTTT. The chain employs TRBV18 and TRBJ2-3; the D is unclear. With 0 bases removed from V and 7 bases from J, the gap between germline ends came to 8 bases. This CDR3 has 13 amino acids. Germline assignment: CDR1 KGHSH and CDR2 LQKENI.

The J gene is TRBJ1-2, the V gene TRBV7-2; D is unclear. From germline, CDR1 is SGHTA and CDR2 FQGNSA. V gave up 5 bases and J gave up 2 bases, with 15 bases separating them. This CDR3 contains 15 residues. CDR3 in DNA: TGTGCCAGCAGCCCCGAGGCCGTATCCAACTATGGCTACACCTTC. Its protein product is CASSPEAVSNYGYTF.

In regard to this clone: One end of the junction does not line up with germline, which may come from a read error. In nucleotides, the CDR3 is TGTGCCAGCAGCTTGTCCTCCGCTGGGAACACCATATATTTT. Translated, it gives CASSLSSAGNTIYF. The chain has TRBV7-9 and TRBJ1-3, with unresolved D. From germline, CDR1 is SEHNR and CDR2 FQNEAQ (reference sequence). CDR3 length: 14 amino acids.

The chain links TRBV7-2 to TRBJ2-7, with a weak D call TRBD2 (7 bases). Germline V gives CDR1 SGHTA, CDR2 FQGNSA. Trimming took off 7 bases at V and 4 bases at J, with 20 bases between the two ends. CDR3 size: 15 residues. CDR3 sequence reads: CASTPAAGAHYEQYF. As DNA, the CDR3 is TGTGCCAGCACCCCTGCGGCGGGGGCTCATTACGAGCAGTACTTC.

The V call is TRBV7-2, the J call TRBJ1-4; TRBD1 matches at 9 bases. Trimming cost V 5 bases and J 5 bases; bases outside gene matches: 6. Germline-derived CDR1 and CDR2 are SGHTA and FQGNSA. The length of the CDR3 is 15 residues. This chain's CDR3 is CASSRGDRENEKLFF. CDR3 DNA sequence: TGTGCCAGCAGCCGGGGGGACAGGGAGAATGAAAAACTGTTTTTT.

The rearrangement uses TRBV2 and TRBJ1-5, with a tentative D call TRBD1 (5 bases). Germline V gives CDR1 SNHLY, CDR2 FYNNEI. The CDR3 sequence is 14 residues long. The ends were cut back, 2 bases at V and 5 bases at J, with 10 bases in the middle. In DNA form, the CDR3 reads TGTGCCAGCAGTGAACAGGGAAGGGATCAGCCCCAGCATTTT. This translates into CASSEQGRDQPQHF.

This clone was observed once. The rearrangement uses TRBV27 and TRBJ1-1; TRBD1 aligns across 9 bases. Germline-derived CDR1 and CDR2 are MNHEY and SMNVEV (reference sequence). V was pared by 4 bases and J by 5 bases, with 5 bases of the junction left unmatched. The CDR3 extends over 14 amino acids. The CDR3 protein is CASSSNRGQTEAFF. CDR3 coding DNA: TGTGCCAGCAGTTCGAACAGGGGGCAAACTGAAGCTTTCTTT.

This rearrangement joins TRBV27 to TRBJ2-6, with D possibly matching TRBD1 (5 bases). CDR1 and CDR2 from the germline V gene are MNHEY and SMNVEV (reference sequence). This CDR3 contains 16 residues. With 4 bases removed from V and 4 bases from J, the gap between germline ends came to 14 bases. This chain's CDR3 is CASSWAGSGGANVLTF. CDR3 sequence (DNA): TGTGCCAGCAGTTGGGCAGGGTCAGGGGGGGCCAACGTCCTGACTTTC.

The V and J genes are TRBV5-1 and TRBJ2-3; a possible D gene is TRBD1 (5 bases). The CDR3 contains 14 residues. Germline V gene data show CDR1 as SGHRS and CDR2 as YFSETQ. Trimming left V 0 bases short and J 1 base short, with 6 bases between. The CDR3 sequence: CASSLEGGTDTQYF. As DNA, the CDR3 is TGCGCCAGCAGCTTGGAAGGGGGCACAGATACGCAGTATTTT.

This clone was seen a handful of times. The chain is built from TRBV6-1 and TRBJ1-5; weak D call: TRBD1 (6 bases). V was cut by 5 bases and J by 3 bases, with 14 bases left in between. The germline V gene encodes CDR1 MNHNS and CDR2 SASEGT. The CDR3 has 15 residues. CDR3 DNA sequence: TGTGCCAGCAGTCAGGTGACAGGATACAATCAGCCCCAGCATTTT. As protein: CASSQVTGYNQPQHF.